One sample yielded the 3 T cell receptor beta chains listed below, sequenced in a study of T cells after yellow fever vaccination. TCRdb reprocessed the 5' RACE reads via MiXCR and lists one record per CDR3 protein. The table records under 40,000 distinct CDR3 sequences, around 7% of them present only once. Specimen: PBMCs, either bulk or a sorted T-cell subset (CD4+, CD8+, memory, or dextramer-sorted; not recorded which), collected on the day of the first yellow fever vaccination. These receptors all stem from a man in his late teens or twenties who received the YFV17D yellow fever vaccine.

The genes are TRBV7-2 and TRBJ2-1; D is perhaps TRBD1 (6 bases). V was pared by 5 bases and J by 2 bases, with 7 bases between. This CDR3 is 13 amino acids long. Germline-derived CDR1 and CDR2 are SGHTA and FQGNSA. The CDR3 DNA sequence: TGTGCCAGCAGCAGGGACACCTACAATGAGCAGTTCTTC. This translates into CASSRDTYNEQFF. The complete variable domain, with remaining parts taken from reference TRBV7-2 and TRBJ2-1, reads GAGVSQSPSNKVTEKGKDVELRCDPISGHTALYWYRQSLGQGLEFLIYFQGNSAPDKSGLPSDRFSAERTGGSVSTLTIQRTQQEDSAVYLCASSRDTYNEQFFGPGTRLTVL.

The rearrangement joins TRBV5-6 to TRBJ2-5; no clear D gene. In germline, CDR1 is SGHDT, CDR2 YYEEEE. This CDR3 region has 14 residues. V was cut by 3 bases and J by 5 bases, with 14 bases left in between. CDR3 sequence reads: CASSWSRVRETQYF. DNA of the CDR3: TGTGCCAGCAGCTGGAGTAGGGTTCGGGAGACCCAGTACTTC.

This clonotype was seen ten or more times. The CDR3 reads CATSDKGGRNNQETQYF. The CDR3, as DNA: TGTGCCACCAGTGATAAAGGGGGCCGGAACAACCAAGAGACCCAGTACTTC. V is TRBV24-1 and J is TRBJ2-5; 7 bases agree with TRBD1. The CDR3 length is 17 residues. With V trimmed by 3 bases and J by 0 bases, 9 bases remained unmatched. CDR1 and CDR2 from the germline V gene are KGHDR and SFDVKD.